The T cell receptor beta chain under discussion was sequenced for a study of CD8 T cells in Susac syndrome. Random hexamers served to reverse transcribe roughly 0.45 to 1 ug RNA. MiXCR was run by TCRdb on the immunoSEQ multiplex PCR reads, yielding one entry per CDR3 protein. Seen here are over 200,000 distinct CDR3 sequences, 95% observed once, and the top ten hold 0.082%. The germline V gene has CDR1 SGHTA and CDR2 FQGTGA. The CDR3 is 14 amino acids. V lost 3 bases to trimming and J lost 8 bases, with 13 bases between them. The TCR sequence derives from a human donor with multiple sclerosis. Sequenced: CD4+ T cells from PBMCs. The V gene is TRBV7-3, the J gene TRBJ2-2; maybe TRBD1 (6 bases). CDR3 protein: CASSLAPGAGELFF. DNA of the CDR3: TGTGCCAGCAGCTTGGCCCCAGGGGCGGGGGAGCTGTTTTTT. The whole variable domain, remainder taken from reference TRBV7-3 and TRBJ2-2, is GAGVSQTPSNKVTEKGKYVELRCDPISGHTALYWYRQSLGQGPEFLIYFQGTGAADDSGLPNDRFFAVRPEGSVSTLKIQRTERGDSAVYLCASSLAPGAGELFFGEGSRLTVL.